This paragraph reports one T cell receptor (beta chain). Germline assignment: CDR1 SGHRS and CDR2 YFSETQ. The CDR3 contains 15 residues. V gave up 3 bases and J gave up 0 bases, with 11 bases separating them. This entry is derived from a study of blood T cell repertoires in COVID-19. On the study more broadly: Samples representing acute and convalescent COVID-19 were sourced from the United States, Italy and Spain. The analysed material was cDNA or gDNA that came from T cells, B-cell-depleted T cells, or PBMCs.

Sequencing used immunoSEQ multiplex PCR; TCRdb keeps in-frame clones, though not all of them. The data contain around 84,000 clones, under 80% of them singletons. The sequence was collected from a man aged 55 to 70 with COVID-19, enrolled during active disease. The chain links TRBV5-1 to TRBJ2-3; D perhaps matches TRBD2 (6 bases). Material for sequencing was peripheral blood. Here the CDR3 DNA reads TGCGCCAGCAGCTCCTTAGGAGGGAGCACAGATACGCAGTATTTT. It translates to CASSSLGGSTDTQYF.